The T cell receptor beta chain described here comes from a study of patients and donors after allogeneic stem cell transplantation. After removal of 5 bases from V and 0 bases from J, the junction contained 3 bases not matched to a gene. The CDR3 totals 14 residues. Germline V CDR1 and CDR2: KGHSH, LQKENI. TCRdb reprocessed the RT-PCR reads via MiXCR and lists one record per CDR3 protein. The table records 400,000 to 500,000 distinct CDR3 sequences, more than 15% of them present only once. The source of this sequence is a human donor who was either an allogeneic HSCT recipient or a stem cell or donor lymphocyte infusion donor (not recorded which). It is not recorded whose cells these are; they may come from a transplant donor. Sequencing input: blood, either unsorted or a sorted T cell fraction (not recorded which). The genes are TRBV18 and TRBJ1-1; 7 bases fit TRBD1. CDR3 in amino acids: CASSVTGLNTEAFF. CDR3 bases: TGTGCCAGCTCAGTGACAGGGTTGAACACTGAAGCTTTCTTT.